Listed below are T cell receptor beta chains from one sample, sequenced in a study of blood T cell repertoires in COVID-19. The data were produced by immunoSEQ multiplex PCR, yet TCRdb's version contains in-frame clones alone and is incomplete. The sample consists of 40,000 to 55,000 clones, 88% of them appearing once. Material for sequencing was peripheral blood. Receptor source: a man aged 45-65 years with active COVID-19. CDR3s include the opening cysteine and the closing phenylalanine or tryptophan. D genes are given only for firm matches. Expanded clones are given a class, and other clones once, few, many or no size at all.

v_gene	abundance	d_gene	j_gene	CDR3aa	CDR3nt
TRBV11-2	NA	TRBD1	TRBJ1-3	CASSFDRVGNTIYF	TGTGCCAGCAGCTTCGACAGGGTAGGAAACACCATATATTTT
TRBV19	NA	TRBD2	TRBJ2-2	CASSAPGLAGSNTGELFF	TGTGCCAGTAGTGCACCGGGACTAGCGGGATCCAACACCGGGGAGCTGTTTTTT
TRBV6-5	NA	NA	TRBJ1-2	CASSYSGGVGYTF	TGTGCCAGCAGTTACTCAGGAGGGGTCGGCTACACCTTC
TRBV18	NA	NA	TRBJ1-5	CASSPPGGHGNQPQHF	TGTGCCAGCTCACCACCGGGCGGGCACGGCAATCAGCCCCAGCATTTT
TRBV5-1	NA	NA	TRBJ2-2	CASNSGWGTGELFF	TGCGCCAGCAACTCGGGATGGGGCACCGGGGAGCTGTTTTTT
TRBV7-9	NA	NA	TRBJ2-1	CASSLDGAYNEQFF	TGTGCCAGCAGCTTAGACGGTGCCTACAATGAGCAGTTCTTC
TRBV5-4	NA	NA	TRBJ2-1	CASSHPGGYNEQFF	TGTGCCAGCAGCCACCCCGGAGGTTACAATGAGCAGTTCTTC
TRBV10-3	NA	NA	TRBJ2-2	CAISEKMEGPGELFF	TGTGCCATCAGTGAAAAAATGGAGGGCCCCGGGGAGCTGTTTTTT
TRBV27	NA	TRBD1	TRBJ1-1	CASSFGRGRAMNTEAFF	TGTGCCAGCAGTTTTGGCAGGGGGCGAGCCATGAACACTGAAGCTTTCTTT
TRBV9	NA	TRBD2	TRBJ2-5	CASSVHSGGAGETQYF	TGTGCCAGCAGCGTACATAGCGGGGGGGCCGGTGAGACCCAGTACTTC
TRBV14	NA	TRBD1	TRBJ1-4	CASSRDRGRREKLFF	TGTGCCAGCAGCCGGGACAGGGGGCGTAGGGAAAAACTGTTTTTT
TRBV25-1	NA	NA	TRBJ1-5	CASSSRRGNQPQHF	TGTGCCAGCAGCTCACGGAGGGGAAATCAGCCCCAGCATTTT
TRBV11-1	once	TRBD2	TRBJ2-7	CASSLEAGGRYEQYF	TGTGCCAGCAGCTTAGAAGCGGGGGGGCGTTACGAGCAGTACTTC
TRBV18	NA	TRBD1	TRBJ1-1	CASSPLTGEAFF	TGTGCCAGCTCACCGCTTACAGGGGAGGCTTTCTTT
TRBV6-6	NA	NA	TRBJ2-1	CASSGGSSYNEQFF	TGTGCCAGCAGCGGAGGGAGCTCCTACAATGAGCAGTTCTTC
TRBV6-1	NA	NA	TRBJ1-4	CASSDSWAGEKLFF	TGTGCCAGCAGTGATTCTTGGGCTGGCGAAAAACTGTTTTTT
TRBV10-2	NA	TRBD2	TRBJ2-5	CASSDGSGGKETQYF	TGCGCCAGCAGTGACGGAAGCGGGGGGAAAGAGACCCAGTACTTC
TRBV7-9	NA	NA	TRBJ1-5	CASSWAGKQPQHF	TGTGCCAGCAGTTGGGCAGGGAAACAGCCCCAGCATTTT
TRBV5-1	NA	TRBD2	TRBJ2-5	CASSLGSTSGGADETQYF	TGCGCCAGCAGCTTAGGTTCAACTAGCGGGGGGGCCGATGAGACCCAGTACTTC
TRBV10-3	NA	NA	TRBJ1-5	CAISEIKGERNQPQHF	TGTGCCATCAGTGAGATTAAGGGGGAGAGGAATCAGCCCCAGCATTTT
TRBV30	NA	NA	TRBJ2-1	CAWSVSFTGGQYGNEQFF	TGTGCCTGGAGTGTTTCATTTACCGGCGGGCAATATGGGAATGAGCAGTTCTTC
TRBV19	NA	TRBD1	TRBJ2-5	CASRPGTGEETQYF	TGTGCCAGTAGACCCGGGACAGGGGAAGAGACCCAGTACTTC
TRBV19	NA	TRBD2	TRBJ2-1	CASSMRAGEGYNEQFF	TGTGCCAGTAGTATGAGAGCGGGAGAGGGGTACAATGAGCAGTTCTTC
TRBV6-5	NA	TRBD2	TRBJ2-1	CASSYRTSGSKDEQFF	TGTGCCAGCAGTTACCGGACTAGCGGGAGTAAAGATGAGCAGTTCTTC
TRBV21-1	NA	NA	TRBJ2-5	CASNHVTGGEEIPYQETQYF	TGTGCCAGCAACCATGTGACAGGGGGCGAAGAGATTCCGTACCAAGAGACCCAGTACTTC
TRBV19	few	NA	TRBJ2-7	CASSIRLAAYEQYF	TGTGCCAGTAGTATTAGGCTAGCCGCCTACGAGCAGTACTTC
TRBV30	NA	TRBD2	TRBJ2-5	CAWGAGAETQYF	TGTGCCTGGGGGGCGGGAGCAGAGACCCAGTACTTC
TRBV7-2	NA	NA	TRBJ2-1	CASSLAVSSYNEQFF	TGTGCCAGCAGCTTAGCTGTTAGTTCCTACAATGAGCAGTTCTTC
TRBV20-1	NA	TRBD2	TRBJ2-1	CSASRTSGYNEQFF	TGCAGTGCTAGTAGAACTAGCGGTTACAATGAGCAGTTCTTC
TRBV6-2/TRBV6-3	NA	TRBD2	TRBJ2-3	CASSVSGISTDTQYF	TGTGCCAGCAGCGTGAGCGGGATTAGCACAGATACGCAGTATTTT
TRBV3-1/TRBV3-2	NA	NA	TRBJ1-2	CASSPRSSHYGYTF	TGTGCCAGCAGCCCCCGGTCTTCCCACTATGGCTACACCTTC
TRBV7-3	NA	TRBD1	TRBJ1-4	CASSLTSRDRGFNEKLFF	TGTGCCAGCAGCTTAACGTCCCGCGACAGGGGGTTTAATGAAAAACTGTTTTTT
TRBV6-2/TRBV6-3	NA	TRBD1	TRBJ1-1	CASSLLDRGLFAEAFF	TGTGCCAGCAGTCTTCTCGACAGGGGGCTTTTCGCTGAAGCTTTCTTT
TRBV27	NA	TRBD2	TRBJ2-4	CASSLLAGALAKNIQYF	TGTGCCAGCAGTCTCCTAGCGGGGGCCCTAGCCAAAAACATTCAGTACTTC
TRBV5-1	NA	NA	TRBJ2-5	CASSAMSTRGETQYF	TGCGCCAGCAGCGCCATGTCTACCCGGGGAGAGACCCAGTACTTC
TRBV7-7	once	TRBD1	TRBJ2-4	CASSLGQGGIQYF	TGTGCCAGCAGCTTGGGACAGGGAGGAATTCAGTACTTC
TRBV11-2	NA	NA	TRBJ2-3	CASSSQLQPTDTQYF	TGTGCCAGCAGTTCACAGCTCCAACCCACAGATACGCAGTATTTT
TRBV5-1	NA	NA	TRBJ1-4	CASSLSVVRGVATNEKLFF	TGCGCCAGCAGCTTGTCCGTCGTGCGCGGAGTGGCAACTAATGAAAAACTGTTTTTT
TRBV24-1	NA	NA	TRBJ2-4	CATRDTKNIQYF	TGTGCCACCAGGGACACCAAAAACATTCAGTACTTC
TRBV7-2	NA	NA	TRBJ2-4	CASSLEQSFQYF	TGTGCCAGCAGCTTAGAACAGTCCTTTCAGTACTTC
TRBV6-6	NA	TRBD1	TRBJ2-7	CASNEPGQGSYEQYF	TGTGCCAGCAACGAACCGGGACAGGGCTCCTACGAGCAGTACTTC
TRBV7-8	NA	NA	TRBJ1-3	CASRSRGTGNTIYF	TGTGCCAGCCGGAGTAGGGGCACTGGAAACACCATATATTTT
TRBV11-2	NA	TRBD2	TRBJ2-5	CASSSYSGRETQYF	TGTGCCAGCAGCTCTTATAGCGGGAGAGAGACCCAGTACTTC
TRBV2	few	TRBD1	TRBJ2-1	CASSEGTGYNEQFF	TGTGCCAGCAGTGAAGGGACAGGGTACAATGAGCAGTTCTTC
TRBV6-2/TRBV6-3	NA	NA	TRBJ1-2	CASSYRGSPYGYTF	TGTGCCAGCAGTTACAGGGGGAGCCCCTATGGCTACACCTTC
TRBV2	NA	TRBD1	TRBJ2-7	CASSKDRGKSYEQYF	TGTGCCAGCAGCAAGGACAGGGGGAAATCCTACGAGCAGTACTTC
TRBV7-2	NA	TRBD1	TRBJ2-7	CASSFGDRVHEQYF	TGTGCCAGCAGCTTTGGGGACAGGGTCCACGAGCAGTACTTC